The 10 T cell receptor beta chains in this list originate from one sample, sequenced in a study of shared clonotypes between healthy human individuals. The protocol was immunoSEQ multiplex PCR, while the TCRdb copy is restricted to in-frame clones and leaves out a portion. The table has over 950,000 clones, around 77% seen once. What was sequenced was memory CD4+ T cells from PBMCs. This sample's subset: CD45RA-negative fraction. These TCRs come from a man younger than 35 in good health. Some clones in this sample may be carry-over from other donors' samples.

The rearrangement links TRBV19 to TRBJ1-1; 7 nucleotides line up with TRBD1. CDR1 and CDR2 from the germline V gene are LNHDA and SQIVND (reference sequence). The CDR3 extends over 14 amino acids. Losses at the gene ends were 4 bases for V and 4 bases for J; bases not matched to a gene: 6. The CDR3, as DNA: TGTGCCAGTAGTAGGGGCAGGGGGGTCACTGAAGCTTTCTTT. Protein: CASSRGRGVTEAFF.

The rearrangement links TRBV6-5 to TRBJ1-1, with 7 bases lining up with TRBD1. The germline V gene encodes CDR1 MNHEY and CDR2 SVGAGI. The CDR3 spans 15 residues. Unmatched junction bases numbered 5, after V lost 0 bases and J lost 4 bases. CDR3 sequence (DNA): TGTGCCAGCAGTTACTCTTTCAGGGGGGGCACTGAAGCTTTCTTT. It is translated as CASSYSFRGGTEAFF.

This clone was recorded a few times. The chain joins TRBV7-8 to TRBJ1-1; 7 positions match TRBD1. V shed 6 bases and J 3 bases; nucleotides not matched to a gene: 7. CDR1 SGHVS and CDR2 FQNEAQ come from the germline V gene. This CDR3 is 14 amino acids long. CDR3 nucleotides: TGTGCCAGCAGTACTTTCAGGGGGTACACTGAAGCTTTCTTT. Its protein is CASSTFRGYTEAFF.

The rearrangement links TRBV7-9 to TRBJ2-1; D is possibly TRBD1 or TRBD2 (5 bases each). V was clipped by 0 bases and J by 0 bases, with 12 bases between them. This CDR3 region has 17 residues. The V gene's germline CDR1 is SEHNR and CDR2 FQNEAQ (reference sequence). The CDR3 reads CASSLAGRATSYNEQFF. The CDR3 DNA is TGTGCCAGCAGCTTAGCGGGGCGGGCAACCTCCTACAATGAGCAGTTCTTC.

This chain uses TRBV30 with TRBJ2-1; 9 nucleotides agree with TRBD2. Germline V gives CDR1 GTSNPN, CDR2 SVGIG (reference sequence). CDR3 length equals 16 residues. V was pared by 2 bases and J by 7 bases, with 12 bases of the junction left unmatched. The CDR3 loop reads CAWSLLAGLGRNEQFF. DNA for the CDR3: TGTGCCTGGAGTCTGCTAGCGGGACTCGGTCGGAATGAGCAGTTCTTC.

The V and J genes are TRBV28 and TRBJ1-4; a weak D match, TRBD1 (5 bases). Germline V gene sequence: CDR1 MDHEN, CDR2 SYDVKM. V lost 2 bases and J lost 10, with 8 bases in between. The CDR3 runs to 12 residues. Here the CDR3 reads CASSLRGGKLFF. The CDR3 nucleotides read TGTGCCAGCAGTTTAAGGGGAGGAAAACTGTTTTTT. Based on the CDR3 plus reference TRBV28 and TRBJ1-4, the full variable domain is DVKVTQSSRYLVKRTGEKVFLECVQDMDHENMFWYRQDPGLGLRLIYFSYDVKMKEKGDIPEGYSVSREKKERFSLILESASTNQTSMYLCASSLRGGKLFFGSGTQLSVL.

J is TRBJ2-6 and V is TRBV15; D gene ambiguous. The germline gives CDR1 LNHNV, CDR2 YYDKDF (reference sequence). Trimming shortened V by 5 bases and J by 1 base, and 9 bases separated the two germline ends. This CDR3 comprises 15 residues. In nucleotides, the CDR3 is TGTGCCACCAGCCTTGAACGGTCTGGGGCCAACGTCCTGACTTTC. Translation: CATSLERSGANVLTF. The variable domain in full, with the rest retrieved from reference TRBV15 and TRBJ2-6, is DAMVIQNPRYQVTQFGKPVTLSCSQTLNHNVMYWYQQKSSQAPKLLFHYYDKDFNNEADTPDNFQSRRPNTSFCFLDIRSPGLGDTAMYLCATSLERSGANVLTFGAGSRLTVL.

About this clone itself: Additional DNA sequences in this sample encode the identical CDR3. The CDR3 sequence: CSVVLGEQYF. CDR3 bases: TGCAGCGTTGTCTTGGGCGAGCAGTACTTC. This chain links TRBV29-1 with TRBJ2-7, with no clear D. Germline V gene lookup returns CDR1 SQVTM and CDR2 ANQGSEA. The CDR3 covers 10 residues. Trimming took 4 bases from V and 6 from J, leaving 7 bases between them.

CDR3 coding DNA: TGTGCCAGCAGTCCCGGGACAGGTAGTGGGGTAAACTATGGCTACACCTTC. Protein product: CASSPGTGSGVNYGYTF. This chain links TRBV27 with TRBJ1-2; 8 bases line up with TRBD1. In germline, CDR1 is MNHEY, CDR2 SMNVEV (reference sequence). J gave up 2 bases and V 5 bases, and 13 bases lay outside the gene matches. The CDR3 length is 17 residues.

On this clone itself: Relative to the germline gene, one junction end is altered; a read error may explain this. The chain links TRBV29-1 to TRBJ2-3; D possibly corresponds to TRBD2 (6 bases). Germline CDR1 is SQVTM and CDR2 is ANQGSEA. The CDR3 sequence is 14 residues long. CDR3 in DNA: TGCACCGTTACGGGGGTTACTAGCACAGATACGCAGTATTTT. Its protein product is CTVTGVTSTDTQYF.